This T cell receptor (beta chain) is drawn from a study of control samples from healthy donors and cancer patients. The CDR3 consists of 19 residues. V lost 4 bases and J lost 0, with 23 bases in between. Germline V lookup: CDR1 LNHDA, CDR2 SQIVND (reference sequence). Assay: immunoSEQ multiplex PCR; the TCRdb copy retains only in-frame clones and omits some. The table includes 120,000 or so clones, 85% to 95% detected once. The rearrangement joins TRBV19 to TRBJ2-3, with a weak D call TRBD1 (6 bases). This TCR was sampled from a man aged 80 or over with head and neck cancer. The sample taken for sequencing was PBMCs. CDR3 DNA sequence: TGTGCCAGTAGTAACAAAGGATGGGGGCTTGACGCGAGCACAGATACGCAGTATTTT. Translating gives CASSNKGWGLDASTDTQYF.